Listed below are T cell receptor beta chains from one sample, sequenced in a study of tumor-infiltrating lymphocytes in primary liver carcinoma. In TCRdb, the multiplex PCR reads were re-called with MiXCR into one record per CDR3 protein. Of some 180,000 distinct CDR3 sequences in the sample, roughly 80% were seen once. Sequencing used tumor tissue from primary liver carcinoma. Receptors were obtained from a man in his forties with primary liver carcinoma and hepatitis B virus infection. CDR3s include the opening cysteine and the closing phenylalanine or tryptophan. D genes are given only for firm matches. Expanded clones are given a class, and other clones once, few, many or no size at all.

-	TRBV29-1	TRBJ2-1	-	TGCAGCGTTCGAAGCAGGGTTGGATGCGATGAGCAGTTCTTC	CSVRSRVGCDEQFF
-	TRBV5-4	TRBJ2-3	-	TGTGCCAGGAGCTCTAAGGACAGCACAGATATGCAGTATTTT	CARSSKDSTDMQYF
TRBD2	TRBV4-1	TRBJ2-1	-	TGCGCCAGCAGCCCCGAGAGCAGCGGGAACTACAATGAGCAGTTCTTC	CASSPESSGNYNEQFF
-	TRBV19	TRBJ2-2	few	TGTGCCAGTACCAAGGACTGGAACACCGGGGAGCTGTTTTTT	CASTKDWNTGELFF
TRBD2	TRBV29-1	TRBJ2-2	-	TGCAGGGTTGCGGGACTAGCGGTAGCGAACACCGGGGAGCTGTTTTTT	CRVAGLAVANTGELFF
-	TRBV5-1	TRBJ2-3	-	TGCGCCAGCAGCTTGAACGGCCGTACTAGCACAGATACGAAGTATTTT	CASSLNGRTSTDTKYF
TRBD1	TRBV4-3	TRBJ2-3	-	TGCGCCAGCAGCCGAGACGGGGACAGGAGTACACATACGCAGTATTTT	CASSRDGDRSTHTQYF
-	TRBV10-3	TRBJ2-1	-	TGTGCCTTCAGTGAGTCCACCAGATGTCATGAGCAGTTCTTC	CAFSESTRCHEQFF
TRBD1	TRBV6-6	TRBJ1-1	-	TGTGCCAGCAGCCGGACAGGGGCCAATGAAGCTTTCTTT	CASSRTGANEAFF
-	TRBV4-1	TRBJ1-1	-	TGCGCCAGCAGCCTCGGGATAGGGGCCCTGAGCACTGAAGCTTTCTTT	CASSLGIGALSTEAFF
-	TRBV11-1	TRBJ2-7	-	TGCGTCAGCCGCTCATCCCGGGACTCCTCCTACGAGCAGTACTTC	CVSRSSRDSSYEQYF
-	TRBV6-1	TRBJ1-2	-	TGTGCCGGCAGTAACCGACTGTTCTATGGCTACACCTTC	CAGSNRLFYGYTF
TRBD2	TRBV6-5	TRBJ2-3	-	TGTGCCAGCAACCCAGTACTAGCGGGTACAGATATGCAGTATTTT	CASNPVLAGTDMQYF
-	TRBV6-2/TRBV6-3	TRBJ2-7	-	TGTTCCAGCAGTTACGAAGTATACTACGAGCAGTACTTT	CSSSYEVYYEQYF
-	TRBV5-1	TRBJ2-5	-	TGCGCCAGCAGCTTGTATCAGGGCCGGGAAGAGACCCAGTATTTC	CASSLYQGREETQYF
TRBD1	TRBV29-1	TRBJ1-1	-	TGTAGCGAGGGACAGGAAGGCTATCAGAACACTAAAGCTTTCTTT	CSEGQEGYQNTKAFF
-	TRBV29-1	TRBJ2-7	-	TGCAGCGTTGAGTCAGCAGATTACAAGCAGTACTTC	CSVESADYKQYF
TRBD2	TRBV4-3	TRBJ2-3	-	TGCGCAAGCAGCCAAGATGCCCTAGCGGCAGATACGGAGTATTTT	CASSQDALAADTEYF
-	TRBV4-1	TRBJ2-6	-	TGCGCCAGCAGCCAAGAGGAATGGGGTTCTGGGGGCAACGTCCCGACTTTC	CASSQEEWGSGGNVPTF
-	TRBV12-3/TRBV12-4	TRBJ2-7	few	TGTGTCAGCAACCCCACAGGACCGACCTATGAGCAGTACTTC	CVSNPTGPTYEQYF
TRBD2	TRBV29-1	TRBJ2-2	-	TGCAGCGCGGCCGGGAGTAGCGGGGGAACCGGGGGGCTGTTTTTT	CSAAGSSGGTGGLFF
-	TRBV6-5	TRBJ2-5	-	TGTGCCAACAGTCCCCACTGGGAGATCCAGTACTTC	CANSPHWEIQYF
-	TRBV5-1	TRBJ2-1	-	TGCGCCAACAGCTTGGGCCGGGACTCCGGCTACAATGAGCAGTTCTTC	CANSLGRDSGYNEQFF
-	TRBV6-1	TRBJ2-7	-	TGTGCCAGCAGTGAAACCTACTACCTCGGGCAGTACTTT	CASSETYYLGQYF
-	TRBV6-1	TRBJ2-5	-	TGTGCCAGCAGGTCAGATTCGGACTATCAAGAGACCCAGTACTTC	CASRSDSDYQETQYF
-	TRBV6-1	TRBJ2-1	-	TGTGCCACCTCGGCTGGGTCGGCCTACAATGAGCAGTTCTTC	CATSAGSAYNEQFF
-	TRBV2	TRBJ2-2	-	TGTGTCAGCAATGAAGTGAAGGGGGAGCTGTTTTTT	CVSNEVKGELFF
-	TRBV28	TRBJ1-3	once	TGTGCCAGCAGCCACTCGACAGCCTACTCTGGAAACACCGTAAATTTT	CASSHSTAYSGNTVNF
-	TRBV11-2	TRBJ2-3	-	TGTGCCAGTAGCAGAAGAAGTCCAGGGAATACAGATACGCAATATTTT	CASSRRSPGNTDTQYF
-	TRBV6-6	TRBJ2-1	-	TGTGCCAGCAGTCCCTGTACGGACTCCTACAATGAGCAATTCTTC	CASSPCTDSYNEQFF
TRBD1	TRBV6-6	TRBJ2-3	-	TGTGCCAGCAATCGGGACAGGGAAGCAGATACACAGTATTTT	CASNRDREADTQYF
-	TRBV6-1	TRBJ2-6	-	TGTGCCATCCGCCCCGGAAAACTGCGAGAAACCCTCTCTGAGGCCAACGTCCTGACTTTC	CAIRPGKLRETLSEANVLTF
-	TRBV29-1	TRBJ2-5	-	TGCAGCGTGGGGTCGATAGAGACCCAATGCTTC	CSVGSIETQCF
TRBD2	TRBV12-3/TRBV12-4	TRBJ2-7	-	TGTACCAGCAGTTCAGGCGGGAGTGAGTCCTACAAGCAGTACTTC	CTSSSGGSESYKQYF
-	TRBV6-1	TRBJ2-4	-	TGTGCCAACAGTAGGGAGACAGGCTTTCAGAGGGCCAAAAACATTCAGTACTTC	CANSRETGFQRAKNIQYF
-	TRBV20-1	TRBJ2-5	-	TGCAGTGCTATTGAGGTTAGCGTGAGAGTCGGGGAGACCCAGTACTTC	CSAIEVSVRVGETQYF
-	TRBV6-1	TRBJ2-2	-	TGTGCCAGCAATGCGGGGTCCACCGGGGAGCTGTTTTTT	CASNAGSTGELFF
-	TRBV13	TRBJ2-7	-	TGTGCTAGCAGCCCGTGGATAGGATCCTACGAGCAGTATTTC	CASSPWIGSYEQYF
TRBD2	TRBV5-6	TRBJ2-7	-	TGTGCTAGCAGCTTTGGACTAGCGGGAGTCACCAGATCCTACGAGCAGTACTTC	CASSFGLAGVTRSYEQYF
-	TRBV20-1	TRBJ2-1	-	TGCAGTGCTAGACGGCTCCAATCCTACAATGAGCAGTTCTTC	CSARRLQSYNEQFF
TRBD1	TRBV28	TRBJ1-4	-	TGTGCCAGCAGTAGTACCGGGACAGGGGGCCTCAATGATAAACTGTTTTTT	CASSSTGTGGLNDKLFF
-	TRBV6-2/TRBV6-3	TRBJ2-3	-	TGTACCAGCAGTTACGACAAGGCGAGAGTAAGTGATACGCAGTATTTT	CTSSYDKARVSDTQYF
TRBD2	TRBV5-4	TRBJ2-1	-	TGTGCCAGCAGCTTGCGAGGACTAGCGGGAGTGCAGTTCTTC	CASSLRGLAGVQFF
TRBD2	TRBV11-1	TRBJ2-4	-	TGTGCCAGTAGCTCTCACGGGACTAGCGGGACCAAAAACATTAAGTACTTC	CASSSHGTSGTKNIKYF
-	TRBV2	TRBJ2-2	-	TGTGCCAGCAGTTTTTCTGAGGAGCTGTTTTTT	CASSFSEELFF
TRBD2	TRBV6-2/TRBV6-3	TRBJ2-1	-	TGTGCCAGCAGGACTAGCGGGACGAACGAGCAGTTCTTC	CASRTSGTNEQFF
-	TRBV20-1	TRBJ2-1	-	TGCAGTGCCAGCACTAGCAAAGGGTACAATGAGCAGTTCTTC	CSASTSKGYNEQFF
TRBD2	TRBV4-2	TRBJ2-7	-	TGTGACAGCAGCCAAGAGGCAGCGGGGGCCTCCTACAATGAGCAGTACTTC	CDSSQEAAGASYNEQYF
-	TRBV10-2	TRBJ2-1	-	TGCGCCAGCAATTACCGGGGCAGGGGCCACAATGAGCAGTTCTTC	CASNYRGRGHNEQFF
-	TRBV29-1	TRBJ1-1	-	TGCAGTGTTGGTAGGAGCTGGGGGATGATGACTGAAGCTTTCTTT	CSVGRSWGMMTEAFF
TRBD2	TRBV6-6	TRBJ2-2	-	TGTGCCAGCAGTTACATAGGAACGGCACTAGCGGGAGCTAAGTCCGGGGAGCTGTTTTTT	CASSYIGTALAGAKSGELFF
-	TRBV4-2	TRBJ2-1	-	TGTGTCAGCAGCCAACACCTCGGGACGGGTAAGAATGAGCAGTTCTTC	CVSSQHLGTGKNEQFF
-	TRBV11-3	TRBJ1-1	-	TGTGCCAGCTGCACAGGTATGAACACTGAAGCTATCTTT	CASCTGMNTEAIF